This T cell receptor beta chain was sequenced during a study of OX40 agonist ivuxolimab in advanced cancers. The study sampled blood at baseline, cycle 4 day 1, and cycle 7 day 1. Trimming cost V 5 bases and J 8 bases; bases outside gene matches: 18. The CDR3 has 17 amino acids. CDR1 SNHLY and CDR2 FYNNEI come from the germline V gene. Generated by immunoSEQ multiplex PCR, the TCRdb table keeps only in-frame clones and is missing some. The sample records around 68,000 clones, approximately 91% being singletons. The chain carries TRBV2 and TRBJ1-1; 9 nucleotides line up with TRBD1. This TCR was recovered from an adult with an advanced solid tumor such as melanoma, head and neck, liver or kidney cancer. The specimen comprised CD4+ or CD8+ T cells sorted from blood, sampled in a trial of the OX40 agonist ivuxolimab. The CDR3 loop reads CASSKVPGQGLNQEAFF. The CDR3 nucleotides read TGTGCCAGCAGTAAAGTCCCGGGACAGGGTTTAAACCAAGAAGCTTTCTTT.